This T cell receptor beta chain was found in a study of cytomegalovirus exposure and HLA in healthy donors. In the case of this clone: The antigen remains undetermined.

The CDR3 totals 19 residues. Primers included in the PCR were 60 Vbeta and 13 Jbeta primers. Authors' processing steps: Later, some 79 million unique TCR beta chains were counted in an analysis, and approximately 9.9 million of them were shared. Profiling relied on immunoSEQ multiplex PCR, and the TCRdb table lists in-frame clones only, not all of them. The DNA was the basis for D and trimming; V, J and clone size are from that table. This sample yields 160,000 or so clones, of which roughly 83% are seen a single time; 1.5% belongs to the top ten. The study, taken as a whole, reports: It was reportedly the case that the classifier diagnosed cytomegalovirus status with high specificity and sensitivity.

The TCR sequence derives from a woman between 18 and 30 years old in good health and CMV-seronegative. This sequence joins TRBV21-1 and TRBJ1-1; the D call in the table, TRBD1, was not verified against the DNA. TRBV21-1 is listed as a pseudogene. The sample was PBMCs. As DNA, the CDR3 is TGTGCCAGCAGCAAGAAAATTACAGGGGAATCAACCTTGAACACTGAAGCTTTCTTT. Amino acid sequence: CASSKKITGESTLNTEAFF.